The 8 T cell receptor beta chains given below trace back to one sample, sequenced in a study of human T cells and chemical hapten exposure. Treatment given: therapeutic diphenylcyclopropenone sensitization with weekly scalp DPC. Attachment of unique molecular identifiers to individual cDNA molecules was performed in the library. TCRdb reprocessed the reads with MiXCR, giving one entry per CDR3 protein. Of approximately 5,000 distinct CDR3 sequences in the sample, around 50% are singletons; the top ten hold less than 5%. This material consisted of whole blood, taken before DPC sensitization or 2, 6, or about 24 weeks after (not recorded which). These receptor sequences come from an adult with alopecia areata. Some clones in this sample may be carry-over from other donors' samples. This table probably holds off-target reads from a library built for another chain.

The V and J genes are TRBV7-8 and TRBJ2-1, with 10 nucleotides matching TRBD2. The CDR3 covers 14 residues. Germline V gene data show CDR1 as SGHVS and CDR2 as FQNEAQ. The V segment lost 1 base and the J segment 10 bases; nucleotides outside the gene matches: 4. CDR3 in amino acids: CASSLDELAGEQFF. CDR3 sequence (DNA): TGTGCCAGCAGCTTAGACGAACTAGCGGGAGAGCAGTTCTTC.

This clonotype showed up just a few times. V gene TRBV29-1 combines with J gene TRBJ2-2; tentatively, D is TRBD2 (5 bases). This CDR3 spans 14 amino acids. Germline loops: CDR1 SQVTM, CDR2 ANQGSEA. Trimming took off 4 bases at V and 7 bases at J, with 16 bases between the two ends. The CDR3: CSVAEGLASGELFF. In DNA form, the CDR3 reads TGCAGCGTTGCTGAGGGTCTCGCCAGCGGGGAGCTGTTTTTT.

V is TRBV12-3 or TRBV12-4 and J is TRBJ2-1; 8 positions match TRBD1. Unmatched junction bases numbered 8, after V lost 6 bases and J lost 4 bases. The CDR3 is 15 residues long. The chain's CDR3 is CASSRGQGYYNEQFF. The CDR3 DNA is TGTGCCAGCAGCCGAGGACAGGGTTATTACAATGAGCAGTTCTTC.

This clonotype was observed a handful of times. The chain employs TRBV11-2 and TRBJ2-5; TRBD1 matches 8 bases. Germline assignment: CDR1 SGHAT and CDR2 FQNNGV. The CDR3 runs 14 residues. V dropped 4 bases and J dropped 1; count of bases not matched to a gene: 2. The CDR3 region has the DNA TGTGCCAGCAGCTGGGGGACAGGCCAAGAGACCCAGTACTTC. Its translation is CASSWGTGQETQYF.

The DNA for the CDR3 is TGTGCCACCAGTGCCGGACTAGCGGGAGTTGCCGGGGAGCTGTTTTTT. Its translation: CATSAGLAGVAGELFF. The chain employs TRBV24-1 and TRBJ2-2, with TRBD2 matching 13 bases. Germline V gene lookup returns CDR1 KGHDR and CDR2 SFDVKD. The CDR3 is 16 residues long. The junction had 5 bases not matched to a gene; V was cut back by 5 bases and J by 6 bases.

This clonotype was observed a handful of times. The chain employs TRBV11-2 and TRBJ2-1; D is unclear. V was pared by 4 bases and J by 10 bases, with 14 bases between. The germline V gene encodes CDR1 SGHAT and CDR2 FQNNGV. The CDR3 is made up of 13 amino acids. CDR3 nucleotide sequence: TGTGCCAGCAGCTCGAAAGCTATCTTCGAGCAGTTCTTC. It translates to CASSSKAIFEQFF.

The chain joins TRBV28 to TRBJ2-5; 12 bases are a match to TRBD2. Germline V gene data show CDR1 as MDHEN and CDR2 as SYDVKM. The CDR3 spans 13 residues. V lost 11 bases to trimming and J lost 4 bases; unmatched junction nucleotides: 5. CDR3 in amino acids: CAHGLAGSETQYF. The DNA of the CDR3 is TGTGCCCACGGACTAGCGGGGTCAGAGACCCAGTACTTC.

This clonotype was seen a handful of times. The chain combines TRBV2 with TRBJ2-1; the D gene is possibly TRBD2 (5 bases). Deletions cut 4 bases from V and 7 bases from J, with 20 bases between. This CDR3 comprises 16 residues. Per the germline V gene, CDR1 is SNHLY and CDR2 is FYNNEI. The CDR3 reads CASSVTAGPLGNEQFF. The DNA of the CDR3 is TGTGCCAGCAGTGTTACCGCGGGTCCTTTAGGGAATGAGCAGTTCTTC.